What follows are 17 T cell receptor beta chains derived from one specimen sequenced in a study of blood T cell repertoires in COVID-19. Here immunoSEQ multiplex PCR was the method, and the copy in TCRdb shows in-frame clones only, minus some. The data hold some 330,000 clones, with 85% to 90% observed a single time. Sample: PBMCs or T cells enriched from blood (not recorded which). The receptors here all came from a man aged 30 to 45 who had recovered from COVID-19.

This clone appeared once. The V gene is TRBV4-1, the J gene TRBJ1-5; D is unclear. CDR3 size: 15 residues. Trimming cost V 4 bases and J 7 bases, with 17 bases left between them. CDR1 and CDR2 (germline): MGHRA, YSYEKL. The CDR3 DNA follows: TGCGCCAGCAGCCGAGCAATCCTTGGGAGCCAGCCCCAGCATTTT. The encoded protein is CASSRAILGSQPQHF.

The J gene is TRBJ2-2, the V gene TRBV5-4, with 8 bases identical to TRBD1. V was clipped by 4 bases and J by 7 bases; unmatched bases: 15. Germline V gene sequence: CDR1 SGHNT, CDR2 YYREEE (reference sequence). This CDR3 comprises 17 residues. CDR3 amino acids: CASSPGSRGQGGGELFF. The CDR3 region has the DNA TGTGCCAGCAGCCCGGGCAGCAGGGGGCAAGGGGGCGGGGAGCTGTTTTTT.

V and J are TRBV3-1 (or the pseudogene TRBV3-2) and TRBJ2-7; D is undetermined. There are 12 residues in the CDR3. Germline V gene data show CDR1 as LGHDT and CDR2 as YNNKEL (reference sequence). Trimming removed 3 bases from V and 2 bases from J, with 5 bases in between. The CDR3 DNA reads TGTGCCAGCAGCCAGAGCCCCTACGAGCAGTACTTC. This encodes CASSQSPYEQYF.

Written as DNA, the CDR3 is TGTGCCAGCAGGGGTCAGCGGGGGGGTAAAACCGGGGAGCTGTTTTTT. This sequence encodes CASRGQRGGKTGELFF. The chain combines TRBV3-1 (or the pseudogene TRBV3-2) with TRBJ2-2, with TRBD2 matching 10 bases. Germline assignment: CDR1 LGHDT and CDR2 YNNKEL (reference sequence). The CDR3 length is 16 residues. The J segment lost 5 bases and the V segment lost 6 bases, leaving 9 bases of the junction unmatched.

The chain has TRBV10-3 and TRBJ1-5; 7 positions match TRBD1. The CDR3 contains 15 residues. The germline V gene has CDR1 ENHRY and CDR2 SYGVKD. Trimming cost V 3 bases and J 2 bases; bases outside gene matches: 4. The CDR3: CAISETGVGNQPQHF. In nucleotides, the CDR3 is TGTGCCATCAGTGAAACAGGGGTGGGCAATCAGCCCCAGCATTTT.

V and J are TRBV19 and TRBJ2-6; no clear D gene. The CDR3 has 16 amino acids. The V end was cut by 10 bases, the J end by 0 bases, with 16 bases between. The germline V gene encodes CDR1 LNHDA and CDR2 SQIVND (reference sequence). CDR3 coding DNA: TGTGCCACCACGACATTCGGCCCCTCTGGGGCCAACGTCCTGACTTTC. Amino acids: CATTTFGPSGANVLTF.

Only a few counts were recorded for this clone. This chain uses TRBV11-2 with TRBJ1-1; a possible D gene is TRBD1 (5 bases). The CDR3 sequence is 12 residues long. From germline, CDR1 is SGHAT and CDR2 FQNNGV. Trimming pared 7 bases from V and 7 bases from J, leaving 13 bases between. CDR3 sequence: CASTPAGHEAFF. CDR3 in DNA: TGTGCCAGCACCCCCGCAGGGCATGAAGCTTTCTTT.

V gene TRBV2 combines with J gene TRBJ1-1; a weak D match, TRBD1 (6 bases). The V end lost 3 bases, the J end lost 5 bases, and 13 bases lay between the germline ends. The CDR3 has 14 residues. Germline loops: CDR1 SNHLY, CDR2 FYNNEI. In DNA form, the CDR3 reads TGTGCCAGCAGTGAGCAACAGGGTTGGACTGAAGCTTTCTTT. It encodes CASSEQQGWTEAFF.

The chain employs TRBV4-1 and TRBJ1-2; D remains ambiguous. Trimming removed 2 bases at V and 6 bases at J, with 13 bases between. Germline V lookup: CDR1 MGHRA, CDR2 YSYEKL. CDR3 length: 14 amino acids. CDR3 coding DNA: TGCGCCAGCAGCCAATCCCTCTTTACGGATGGCTACACCTTC. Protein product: CASSQSLFTDGYTF.

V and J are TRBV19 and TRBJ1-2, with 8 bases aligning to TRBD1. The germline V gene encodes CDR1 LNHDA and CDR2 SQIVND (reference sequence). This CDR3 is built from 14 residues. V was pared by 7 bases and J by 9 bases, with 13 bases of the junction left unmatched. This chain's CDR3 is CASTPRQGAFSYTF. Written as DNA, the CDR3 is TGTGCCAGTACCCCGCGGCAGGGGGCGTTCAGCTACACCTTC.

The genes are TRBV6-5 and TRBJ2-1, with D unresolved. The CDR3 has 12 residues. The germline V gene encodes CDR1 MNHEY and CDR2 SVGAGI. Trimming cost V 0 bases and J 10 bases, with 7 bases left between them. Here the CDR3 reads CASSYSRFEQFF. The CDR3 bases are TGTGCCAGCAGTTACTCGAGATTCGAGCAGTTCTTC.

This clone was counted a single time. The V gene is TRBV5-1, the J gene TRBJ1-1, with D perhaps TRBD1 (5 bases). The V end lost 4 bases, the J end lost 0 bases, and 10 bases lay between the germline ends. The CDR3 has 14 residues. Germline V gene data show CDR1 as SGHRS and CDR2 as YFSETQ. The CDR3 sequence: CASSPGWMNTEAFF. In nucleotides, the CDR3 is TGCGCCAGCAGCCCAGGGTGGATGAACACTGAAGCTTTCTTT.

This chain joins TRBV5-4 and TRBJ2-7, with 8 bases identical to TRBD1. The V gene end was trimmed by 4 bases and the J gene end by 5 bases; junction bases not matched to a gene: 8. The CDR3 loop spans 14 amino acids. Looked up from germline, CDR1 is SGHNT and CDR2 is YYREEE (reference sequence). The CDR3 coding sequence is TGTGCCAGCAGCCCACGGGACAGGCACGACGAGCAGTACTTC. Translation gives CASSPRDRHDEQYF.

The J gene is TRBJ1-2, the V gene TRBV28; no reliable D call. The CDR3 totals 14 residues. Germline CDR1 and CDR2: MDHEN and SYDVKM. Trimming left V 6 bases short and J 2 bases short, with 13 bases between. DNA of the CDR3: TGTGCCAGCAGGATTCCGGCGGGCAACTATGGCTACACCTTC. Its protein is CASRIPAGNYGYTF.

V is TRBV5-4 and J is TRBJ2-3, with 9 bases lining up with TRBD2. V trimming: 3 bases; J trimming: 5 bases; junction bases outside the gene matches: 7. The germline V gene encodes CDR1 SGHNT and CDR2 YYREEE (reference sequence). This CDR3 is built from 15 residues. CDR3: CASSWTSAPGDTQYF. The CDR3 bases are TGTGCCAGCAGCTGGACTAGCGCCCCCGGAGATACGCAGTATTTT.

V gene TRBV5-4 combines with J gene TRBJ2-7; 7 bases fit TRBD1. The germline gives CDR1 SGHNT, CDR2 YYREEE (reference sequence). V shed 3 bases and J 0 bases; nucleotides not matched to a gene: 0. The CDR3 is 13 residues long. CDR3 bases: TGTGCCAGCAGCTCAGGGGGCTCCTACGAGCAGTACTTC. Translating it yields CASSSGGSYEQYF.

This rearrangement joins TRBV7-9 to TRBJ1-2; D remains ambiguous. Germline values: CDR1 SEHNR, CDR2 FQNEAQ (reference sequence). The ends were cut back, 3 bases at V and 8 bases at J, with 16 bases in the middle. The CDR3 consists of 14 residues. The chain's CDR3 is CASSFPGIGWGYTF. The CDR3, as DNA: TGTGCCAGCAGCTTCCCGGGAATCGGGTGGGGCTACACCTTC.